Shown below are 8 T cell receptor beta chains from a single sample sequenced in a study of shared clonotypes between healthy human individuals. This table comes from immunoSEQ multiplex PCR, and its TCRdb copy is limited to in-frame clones, with some not included. In the table there are roughly 2 million clones, approximately 94% of which are singletons. Naivety among CD8 cells was defined by CD45RO negativity and positive CCR7 selection, thereby excluding terminally differentiated effector memory CD45RA+ cells. Sequencing was carried out using naive CD8+ T cells sorted from blood. The receptors were gathered from a man younger than 35 in good health.

CDR3 residues: CASSASRQAPETQYF. CDR3 DNA: TGTGCCAGCAGCGCATCAAGACAGGCCCCGGAGACCCAGTACTTC. The chain uses TRBV9 and TRBJ2-5; tentatively, D is TRBD1 (6 bases). CDR3 length equals 15 residues. The germline gives CDR1 SGDLS, CDR2 YYNGEE. Trimming cost V 3 bases and J 5 bases, with 17 bases left between them.

The J gene is TRBJ2-7, the V gene TRBV5-4, with D perhaps TRBD1 (5 bases). V was trimmed by 4 bases and J by 5 bases, leaving 13 bases between them. CDR3 length equals 13 residues. In germline, CDR1 is SGHNT, CDR2 YYREEE (reference sequence). As DNA, the CDR3 is TGTGCCAGCAGCGCGACAGCAGACCACGAGCAGTACTTC. Its protein is CASSATADHEQYF.

On this clone: A read error may produce the germline difference seen at one junction end. This chain connects TRBV7-7 to TRBJ2-1; D possibly corresponds to TRBD2 (6 bases). The CDR3 is made up of 15 amino acids. From germline, CDR1 is SSHAT and CDR2 FNYEAQ (reference sequence). CDR3 nucleotide sequence: TGTGCTAGCAGTTACCGACTAGGCTCCTACAATGAGCAGTTCTTC. Protein sequence: CASSYRLGSYNEQFF.

The J gene is TRBJ2-6, the V gene TRBV29-1, with TRBD2 matching 7 bases. CDR1 is SQVTM and CDR2 is ANQGSEA in the germline V gene. This CDR3 contains 16 residues. Germline trimming cut 2 bases from V and 1 base from J; bases unmatched to any gene: 5. The CDR3 region is CSVEYNGGSGANVLTF. The CDR3 DNA reads TGCAGCGTTGAATATAACGGGGGGTCTGGGGCCAACGTCCTGACTTTC.

This clone was observed a single time. CDR3 nucleotides: TGTGCCAGCTTTGCGGGACTAGCGGGAGTAGGGAATGAGCAGTTCTTC. It is translated as CASFAGLAGVGNEQFF. The chain uses TRBV2 and TRBJ2-1; 14 nucleotides agree with TRBD2. Germline CDR1 SNHLY, CDR2 FYNNEI. The V gene end was trimmed by 8 bases and the J gene end by 7 bases; junction bases not matched to a gene: 10. This CDR3 has 16 residues.

This clone has a single count. V is TRBV11-2 and J is TRBJ2-7, with D unclear. There are 13 residues in the CDR3. Trimming cost V 5 bases and J 6 bases, with 14 bases left between them. Germline V gives CDR1 SGHAT, CDR2 FQNNGV. Written as DNA, the CDR3 is TGTGCCAGCAGCCACGGGCCCGGCTTCGAGCAGTACTTC. Protein sequence: CASSHGPGFEQYF.

This clone was counted between two and nine times. The CDR3 nucleotides are TGTGCCTGGAGCGAACTGGGGGGATTATCCTACGAGCAGTACTTC. Its translation is CAWSELGGLSYEQYF. The J gene is TRBJ2-7, the V gene TRBV30; maybe TRBD2 (6 bases). V gave up 3 bases and J gave up 1 base, with 16 bases separating them. Germline CDR1 reads GTSNPN; CDR2 reads SVGIG (reference sequence). The CDR3 runs 15 residues.

V and J are TRBV5-4 and TRBJ2-7; D remains unclear. The germline V and J ends were trimmed by 0 bases and 6 bases, with 7 bases remaining between them. Germline V gene lookup returns CDR1 SGHNT and CDR2 YYREEE (reference sequence). The CDR3 is 12 amino acids. Here the CDR3 DNA reads TGTGCCAGCAGCTTGGGACCATCCGAGCAGTACTTC. Its protein product is CASSLGPSEQYF.